This is a list of T cell receptor beta chains from one sample in a study of T cell responses to AZD1222 COVID-19 vaccine. The table came from immunoSEQ multiplex PCR; TCRdb's copy has only in-frame clones and leaves some out. Here the sample spans about 130,000 clones, about 87% being singletons. The sequencing here drew on peripheral blood, taken on day 0 of AZD1222 vaccination. These receptors came from an adult in good health. Both conserved end residues are part of each CDR3. A D gene is named only where the DNA matches it firmly. Clone size, where shown, is once, few, many, or a class for clones that have expanded.

CAWSTPGLAGTYEQYF	TGTGCCTGGAGTACACCGGGACTGGCGGGAACCTACGAGCAGTACTTC	.	.	TRBV30	TRBJ2-7
CASSRQGGRGYTF	TGTGCCAGCAGCCGACAGGGAGGAAGGGGCTACACCTTC	TRBD1	few	TRBV5-4	TRBJ1-2
CASSERQVGRKTEAFF	TGTGCCAGCAGTGAAAGGCAGGTAGGTCGAAAGACTGAAGCTTTCTTT	.	.	TRBV2	TRBJ1-1
CASSLGLASSTDTQYF	TGCGCCAGCAGTTTGGGACTAGCGTCTAGCACAGATACGCAGTATTTT	TRBD2	.	TRBV5-1	TRBJ2-3
CASSPHPQRSGNTIYF	TGTGCCAGCAGCCCACATCCACAGCGCTCTGGAAACACCATATATTTT	.	.	TRBV9	TRBJ1-3
CASSQTGITGELFF	TGTGCCAGCAGCCAAACAGGGATCACCGGGGAGCTGTTTTTT	.	.	TRBV7-3	TRBJ2-2
CASSQDGTYVNGYTF	TGCGCCAGCAGCCAAGATGGGACGTATGTGAATGGCTACACCTTC	.	.	TRBV4-1	TRBJ1-2
CASSLDRVNYEQYF	TGTGCCAGCAGCCTGGACAGGGTTAACTACGAGCAGTACTTC	TRBD1	.	TRBV5-6	TRBJ2-7
CASSPEGQGYGYTF	TGTGCCAGCTCACCGGAGGGACAGGGGTATGGCTACACCTTC	TRBD1	.	TRBV18	TRBJ1-2
CASSLLDEGEQFF	TGTGCCAGCAGCTTGCTGGACGAGGGTGAGCAGTTCTTC	.	once	TRBV5-8	TRBJ2-1
CASSRGASLGELFF	TGCGCCAGCAGCCGTGGGGCCAGTCTCGGGGAGCTGTTTTTT	.	.	TRBV5-1	TRBJ2-2
CAWSHPTGVIYGYTF	TGTGCCTGGAGTCACCCGACAGGGGTAATCTATGGCTACACCTTC	TRBD1	.	TRBV30	TRBJ1-2
CASSYSRGEVDTQYF	TGTGCCAGCAGTTACTCCCGGGGGGAGGTAGATACGCAGTATTTT	TRBD2	.	TRBV6-6	TRBJ2-3
CASSETPGLAGTYEQYF	TGTGCCAGCAGTGAAACTCCCGGACTAGCGGGTACCTACGAGCAGTACTTC	TRBD2	.	TRBV2	TRBJ2-7
CASSLGTGPEAFF	TGTGCCAGCAGCTTGGGGACAGGACCTGAAGCTTTCTTT	TRBD1	.	TRBV7-9	TRBJ1-1
CASSPGGRVMNTEAFF	TGCGCCAGCAGTCCCGGGGGCAGGGTTATGAACACTGAAGCTTTCTTT	.	.	TRBV5-1	TRBJ1-1
CASRTSGVPQQYF	TGTGCCAGCAGAACTAGCGGGGTCCCTCAGCAGTACTTC	TRBD2	.	TRBV2	TRBJ2-7
CASSYSQGYEQYF	TGTGCTAGCAGCTACTCACAGGGCTACGAGCAGTACTTC	.	.	TRBV7-7	TRBJ2-7
CASSQNLGDEQFF	TGTGCCAGCAGCCAGAACCTGGGGGACGAGCAGTTCTTC	.	many	TRBV3-1/TRBV3-2	TRBJ2-1
CASSLGSGVANYGYTF	TGTGCCAGCAGCTTAGGGTCTGGGGTTGCGAACTATGGCTACACCTTC	.	.	TRBV7-8	TRBJ1-2
CASSLDAGGSSPLHF	TGCGCCAGCAGCTTGGACGCAGGGGGCAGTTCACCCCTCCACTTT	TRBD1	.	TRBV5-1	TRBJ1-6
CAWSVNPDTQYF	TGTGCCTGGAGTGTAAACCCAGATACGCAGTATTTT	.	few	TRBV30	TRBJ2-3
CASSAIRQRLPYEQYF	TGTGCCAGCAGCGCCATCAGACAGAGACTCCCCTACGAGCAGTACTTC	.	.	TRBV7-9	TRBJ2-7
CASTPTGAGNTIYF	TGTGCCAGCACTCCCACAGGGGCTGGAAACACCATATATTTT	TRBD1	few	TRBV7-9	TRBJ1-3
CASSTGTSSSYNSPLHF	TGTGCCAGCTCAACCGGGACTTCTAGCTCCTATAATTCACCCCTCCACTTT	.	few	TRBV18	TRBJ1-6
CASSFRPTGTNTEAFF	TGTGCCAGCAGCTTCCGCCCGACAGGGACGAACACTGAAGCTTTCTTT	TRBD1	few	TRBV5-5	TRBJ1-1
CASSRGAVANEKLFF	TGTGCCAGCAGCCGTGGGGCAGTTGCTAATGAAAAACTGTTTTTT	.	.	TRBV28	TRBJ1-4
CASSKDREKLFF	TGTGCCAGCAGCAAAGATCGGGAAAAACTGTTTTTT	.	.	TRBV12-3/TRBV12-4	TRBJ1-4
CATSSRQGASNEQFF	TGTGCCACCAGCAGCCGACAGGGGGCTTCGAATGAGCAGTTCTTC	TRBD1	.	TRBV15	TRBJ2-1
CASSQEVIGTQYF	TGTGCCAGCAGCCAAGAGGTAATCGGGACCCAGTACTTC	.	once	TRBV3-1/TRBV3-2	TRBJ2-5
CSVEQPHYGYTF	TGCAGCGTTGAACAGCCCCACTATGGCTACACCTTC	.	.	TRBV29-1	TRBJ1-2
CASSQWDRGDYGYTF	TGTGCCAGCAGCCAGTGGGACAGGGGGGACTATGGCTACACCTTC	TRBD1	.	TRBV7-2	TRBJ1-2
CASSPGGGYGDQVTQYF	TGTGCCAGCAGCCCAGGGGGTGGATACGGGGACCAGGTGACGCAGTATTTT	TRBD1	.	TRBV2	TRBJ2-3
CASSTQGYPTDTQYF	TGTGCCAGCAGCACCCAGGGGTACCCCACAGATACGCAGTATTTT	.	.	TRBV7-3	TRBJ2-3
CASSQDAGQESSYNEQFF	TGTGCCAGCAGCCAAGATGCGGGGCAGGAGAGCTCCTACAATGAGCAGTTCTTC	.	.	TRBV3-1/TRBV3-2	TRBJ2-1
CASSIRETGELFF	TGTGCCAGTAGTATACGTGAGACCGGGGAGCTGTTTTTT	.	.	TRBV19	TRBJ2-2
CASSLVGQTSADTQYF	TGTGCCAGCAGCTTAGTGGGACAGACGTCGGCAGATACGCAGTATTTT	TRBD1	.	TRBV11-1	TRBJ2-3
CASSLGLLGAFF	TGTGCCAGCAGTTTAGGCCTCCTGGGAGCTTTCTTT	.	.	TRBV28	TRBJ1-1
CASSDLVTEAFF	TGTGCCAGCAGCGACTTGGTCACTGAAGCTTTCTTT	.	.	TRBV9	TRBJ1-1
CMTGNGYTF	TGCATGACAGGGAATGGCTACACCTTC	TRBD1	.	TRBV20-1	TRBJ1-2
CASSQGQGYTGELFF	TGTGCCAGCAGCCAGGGACAGGGGTACACCGGGGAGCTGTTTTTT	TRBD1	.	TRBV5-4	TRBJ2-2
CASSYSAGAREQYF	TGTGCCAGCAGTTACTCGGCGGGAGCTCGCGAGCAGTACTTC	TRBD2	.	TRBV6-5	TRBJ2-7
CASSPPYPSSYNEQFF	TGTGCCAGCTCACCCCCCTACCCGAGCTCCTACAATGAGCAGTTCTTC	.	.	TRBV18	TRBJ2-1
CASSLVAGQSNTGELFF	TGTGCCAGCAGCTTAGTAGCGGGACAGTCGAACACCGGGGAGCTGTTTTTT	.	.	TRBV7-6	TRBJ2-2